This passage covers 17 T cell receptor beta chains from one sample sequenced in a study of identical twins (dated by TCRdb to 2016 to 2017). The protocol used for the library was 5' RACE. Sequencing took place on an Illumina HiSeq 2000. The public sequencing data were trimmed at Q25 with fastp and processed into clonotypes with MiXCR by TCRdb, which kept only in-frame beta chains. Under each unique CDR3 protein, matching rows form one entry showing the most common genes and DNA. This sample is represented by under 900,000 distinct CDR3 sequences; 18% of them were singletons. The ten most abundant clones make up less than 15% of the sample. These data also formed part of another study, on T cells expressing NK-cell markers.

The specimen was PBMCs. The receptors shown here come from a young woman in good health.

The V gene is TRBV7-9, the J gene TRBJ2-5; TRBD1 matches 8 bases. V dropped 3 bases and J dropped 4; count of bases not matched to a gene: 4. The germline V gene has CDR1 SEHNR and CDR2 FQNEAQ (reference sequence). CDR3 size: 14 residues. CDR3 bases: TGTGCCAGCAGCTTGGGGACAGGACCAGAGACCCAGTACTTC. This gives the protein CASSLGTGPETQYF.

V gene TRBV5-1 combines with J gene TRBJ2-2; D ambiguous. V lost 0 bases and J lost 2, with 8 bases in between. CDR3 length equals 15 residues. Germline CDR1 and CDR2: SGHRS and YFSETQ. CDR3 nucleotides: TGCGCCAGCAGCTTGGGGTCCCCAAACACCGGGGAGCTGTTTTTT. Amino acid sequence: CASSLGSPNTGELFF.

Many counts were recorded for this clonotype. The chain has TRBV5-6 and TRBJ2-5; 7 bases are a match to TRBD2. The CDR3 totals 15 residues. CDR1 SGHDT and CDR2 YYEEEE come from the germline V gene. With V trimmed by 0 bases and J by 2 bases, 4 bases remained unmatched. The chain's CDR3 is CASSLVAGVQETQYF. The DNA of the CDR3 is TGTGCCAGCAGCTTGGTTGCGGGAGTACAAGAGACCCAGTACTTC.

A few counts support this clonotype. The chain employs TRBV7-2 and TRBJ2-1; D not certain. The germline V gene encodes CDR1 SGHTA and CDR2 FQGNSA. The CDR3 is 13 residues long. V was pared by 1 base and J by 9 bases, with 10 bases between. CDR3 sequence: CASSLVGSLEQFF. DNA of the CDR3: TGTGCCAGCAGCTTAGTAGGAAGCCTTGAGCAGTTCTTC.

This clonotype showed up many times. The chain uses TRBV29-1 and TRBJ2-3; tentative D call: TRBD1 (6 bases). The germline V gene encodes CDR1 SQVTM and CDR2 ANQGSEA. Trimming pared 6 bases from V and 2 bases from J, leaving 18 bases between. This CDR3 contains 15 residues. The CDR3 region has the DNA TGCAGCGTAGAACCGGTGGACAGCCTCACAGATACGCAGTATTTT. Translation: CSVEPVDSLTDTQYF.

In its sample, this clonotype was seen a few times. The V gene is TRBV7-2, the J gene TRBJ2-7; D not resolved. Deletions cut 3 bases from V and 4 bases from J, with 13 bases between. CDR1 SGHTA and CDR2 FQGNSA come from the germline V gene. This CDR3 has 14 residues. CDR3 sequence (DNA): TGTGCCAGCAGCTTGTCGGGTTTTAATTACGAGCAGTACTTC. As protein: CASSLSGFNYEQYF.

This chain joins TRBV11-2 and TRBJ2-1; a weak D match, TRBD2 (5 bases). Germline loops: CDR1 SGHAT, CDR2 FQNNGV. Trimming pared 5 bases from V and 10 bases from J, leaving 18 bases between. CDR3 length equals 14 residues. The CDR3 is CASSTRTSGNEQFF. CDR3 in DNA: TGTGCCAGCAGCACTCGAACCTCCGGGAACGAGCAGTTCTTC. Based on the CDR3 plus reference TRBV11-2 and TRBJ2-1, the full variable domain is EAGVAQSPRYKIIEKRQSVAFWCNPISGHATLYWYQQILGQGPKLLIQFQNNGVVDDSQLPKDRFSAERLKGVDSTLKIQPAKLEDSAVYLCASSTRTSGNEQFFGPGTRLTVL.

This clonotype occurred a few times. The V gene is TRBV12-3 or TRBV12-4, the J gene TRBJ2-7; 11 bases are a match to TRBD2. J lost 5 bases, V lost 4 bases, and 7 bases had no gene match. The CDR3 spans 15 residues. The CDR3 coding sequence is TGTGCCAGCAGTTACCGACTAGCGGGACGCCACGAGCAGTACTTC. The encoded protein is CASSYRLAGRHEQYF.

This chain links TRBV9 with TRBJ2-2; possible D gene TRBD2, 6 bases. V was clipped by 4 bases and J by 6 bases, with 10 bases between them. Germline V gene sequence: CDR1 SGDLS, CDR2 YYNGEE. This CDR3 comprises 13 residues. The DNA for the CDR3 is TGTGCCAGCAGCAATATAGCGGCCGGGGAGCTGTTTTTT. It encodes CASSNIAAGELFF.

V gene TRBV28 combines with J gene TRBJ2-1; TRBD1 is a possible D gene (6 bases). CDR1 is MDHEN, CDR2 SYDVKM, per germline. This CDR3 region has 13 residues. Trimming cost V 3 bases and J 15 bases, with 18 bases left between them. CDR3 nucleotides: TGTGCCAGCAGTTTCTCCGGCACTGGGACATGGTTCTTC. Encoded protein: CASSFSGTGTWFF.

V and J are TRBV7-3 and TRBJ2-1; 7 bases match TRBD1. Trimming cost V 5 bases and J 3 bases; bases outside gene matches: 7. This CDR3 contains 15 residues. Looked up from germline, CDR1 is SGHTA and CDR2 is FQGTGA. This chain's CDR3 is CASSTGDSFYNEQFF. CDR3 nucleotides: TGTGCCAGCAGCACAGGGGACAGCTTCTACAATGAGCAGTTCTTC.

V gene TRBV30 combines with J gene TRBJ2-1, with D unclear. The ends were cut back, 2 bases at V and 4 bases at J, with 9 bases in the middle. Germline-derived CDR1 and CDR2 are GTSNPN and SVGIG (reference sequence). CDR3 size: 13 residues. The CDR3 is CAWSPGRYNEQFF. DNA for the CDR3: TGTGCCTGGAGTCCCGGCAGGTACAATGAGCAGTTCTTC.

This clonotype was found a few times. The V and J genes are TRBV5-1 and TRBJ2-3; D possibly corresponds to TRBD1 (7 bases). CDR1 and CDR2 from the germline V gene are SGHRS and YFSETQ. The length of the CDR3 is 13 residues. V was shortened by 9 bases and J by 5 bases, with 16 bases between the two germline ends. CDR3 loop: CATSGGMRDTQYF. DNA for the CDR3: TGCGCCACCTCAGGGGGGATGAGAGATACGCAGTATTTT. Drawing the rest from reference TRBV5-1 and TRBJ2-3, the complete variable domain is KAGVTQTPRYLIKTRGQQVTLSCSPISGHRSVSWYQQTPGQGLQFLFEYFSETQRNKGNFPGRFSGRQFSNSRSEMNVSTLELGDSALYLCATSGGMRDTQYFGPGTRLTVL.

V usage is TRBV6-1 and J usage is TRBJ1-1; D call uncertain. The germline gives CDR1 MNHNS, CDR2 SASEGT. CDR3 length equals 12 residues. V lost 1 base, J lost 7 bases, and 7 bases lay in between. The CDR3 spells CASSEGKHEAFF. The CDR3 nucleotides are TGTGCCAGCAGTGAAGGGAAGCATGAAGCTTTCTTT.

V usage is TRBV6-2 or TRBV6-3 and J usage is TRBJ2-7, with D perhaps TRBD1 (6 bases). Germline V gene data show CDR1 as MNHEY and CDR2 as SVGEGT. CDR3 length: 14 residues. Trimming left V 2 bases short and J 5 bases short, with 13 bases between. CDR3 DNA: TGTGCCAGCAGTTACGGGCTTGCAGGGGACGAGCAGTACTTC. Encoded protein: CASSYGLAGDEQYF.

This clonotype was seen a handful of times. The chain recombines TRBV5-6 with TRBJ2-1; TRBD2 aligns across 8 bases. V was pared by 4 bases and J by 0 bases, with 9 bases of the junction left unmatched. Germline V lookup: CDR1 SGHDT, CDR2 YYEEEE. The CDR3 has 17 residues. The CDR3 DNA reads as TGTGCCAGCAGCCATTCGACTAGCGCAAGCTCCTACAATGAGCAGTTCTTC. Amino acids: CASSHSTSASSYNEQFF.

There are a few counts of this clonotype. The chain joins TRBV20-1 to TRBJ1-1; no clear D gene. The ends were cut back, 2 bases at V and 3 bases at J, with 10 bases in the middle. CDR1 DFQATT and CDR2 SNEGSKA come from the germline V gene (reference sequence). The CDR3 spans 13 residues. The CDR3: CSARSGPYTEAFF. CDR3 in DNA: TGCAGTGCTAGATCCGGGCCATACACTGAAGCTTTCTTT.